A single sample is the source of the 17 T cell receptor beta chains below, sequenced in a study of blood T cell repertoires in COVID-19. TCRdb keeps only in-frame clones here, not all; method: immunoSEQ multiplex PCR. The profile covers more than 200,000 clones, with 65% to 90% appearing a single time and roughly 4.9% taken by the ten largest. What was sequenced was peripheral blood. Receptors originate from a woman of 80 years or more with active or convalescent COVID-19.

This clone was observed a few times. J is TRBJ1-1 and V is TRBV3-1 (or the pseudogene TRBV3-2), with D perhaps matching TRBD1 (5 bases). From germline, CDR1 is LGHDT and CDR2 YNNKEL (reference sequence). The CDR3 runs 13 residues. V shed 4 bases and J shed 6 bases, with 12 bases lying between them. The CDR3 nucleotides read TGTGCCAGCAGCCCTTCCCGGGGGTCTGAAGCTTTCTTT. As protein: CASSPSRGSEAFF.

This sequence joins TRBV15 and TRBJ1-2; D gene uncertain. The germline V gene has CDR1 LNHNV and CDR2 YYDKDF (reference sequence). The CDR3 is 14 residues long. The V gene lost 0 bases and the J gene lost 4 bases, with 9 bases spanning the gap. CDR3 in DNA: TGTGCCACCAGCAGAGAGCGGGTCTCCTATGGCTACACCTTC. Protein sequence: CATSRERVSYGYTF.

The CDR3 nucleotides read TGCGCCAGCAGCATACGGACAGGACCTTACCCCCTCCACTTT. Its protein is CASSIRTGPYPLHF. This sequence joins TRBV5-1 and TRBJ1-6, with 7 bases identical to TRBD1. CDR1 SGHRS and CDR2 YFSETQ come from the germline V gene. CDR3 length: 14 amino acids. Germline trimming cut 4 bases from V and 13 bases from J; bases unmatched to any gene: 11.

The J gene is TRBJ2-7, the V gene TRBV7-2, with a possible D match to TRBD1 (6 bases). CDR3 length: 15 residues. The germline V gene encodes CDR1 SGHTA and CDR2 FQGNSA. Deletions cut 1 base from V and 3 bases from J, with 13 bases between. The CDR3 DNA reads as TGTGCCAGCAGCTTAGGTCCAACAGGGAACTACGAGCAGTACTTC. This gives the protein CASSLGPTGNYEQYF.

This sequence joins TRBV3-1 (or the pseudogene TRBV3-2) and TRBJ2-1; maybe TRBD1 (5 bases). The CDR3 has 16 residues. V shed 2 bases and J shed 3 bases, with 14 bases lying between them. Germline V gene data show CDR1 as LGHDT and CDR2 as YNNKEL (reference sequence). The chain's CDR3 is CASSQRWGPDYNEQFF. The CDR3, as DNA: TGTGCCAGCAGCCAAAGGTGGGGCCCCGACTACAATGAGCAGTTCTTC.

The DNA of the CDR3 is TGTGCCAGCAGCTCACTCCCCCCTGAAGCTTTCTTT. Protein product: CASSSLPPEAFF. The genes are TRBV7-9 and TRBJ1-1; D gene uncertain. The germline CDR1 and CDR2 sequences are SEHNR and FQNEAQ (reference sequence). Trimming stripped 4 bases from V and 6 bases from J, with 9 bases between. The CDR3 totals 12 residues. Full variable domain (rest looked up from reference TRBV7-9 and TRBJ1-1): DTGVSQNPRHKITKRGQNVTFRCDPISEHNRLYWYRQTLGQGPEFLTYFQNEAQLEKSRLLSDRFSAERPKGSFSTLEIQRTEQGDSAMYLCASSSLPPEAFFGQGTRLTVV.

The V gene is TRBV30, the J gene TRBJ2-4; tentatively, D is TRBD1 (6 bases). The CDR3 consists of 12 residues. V was clipped by 4 bases and J by 9 bases, with 13 bases between them. CDR1 and CDR2 from the germline V gene are GTSNPN and SVGIG (reference sequence). CDR3 region: CAWTGDGGIQYF. CDR3 bases: TGTGCCTGGACAGGGGATGGGGGCATTCAGTACTTC.

The V and J genes are TRBV28 and TRBJ1-5; D remains unclear. The CDR3 is 12 residues long. V was clipped by 3 bases and J by 7 bases, with 7 bases between them. Per germline, CDR1 MDHEN and CDR2 SYDVKM. CDR3 bases: TGTGCCAGCAGTTTTTTCGGGCAGCCCCAGCATTTT. As protein: CASSFFGQPQHF. Based on the CDR3 plus reference TRBV28 and TRBJ1-5, the full variable domain is DVKVTQSSRYLVKRTGEKVFLECVQDMDHENMFWYRQDPGLGLRLIYFSYDVKMKEKGDIPEGYSVSREKKERFSLILESASTNQTSMYLCASSFFGQPQHFGDGTRLSIL.

The gene calls are TRBV2 and TRBJ1-1; D call uncertain. Trimming removed 5 bases from V and 0 bases from J, with 13 bases in between. The CDR3 has 15 residues. CDR1 is SNHLY, CDR2 FYNNEI, per germline. The CDR3 loop reads CASSKLSTMNTEAFF. In DNA form, the CDR3 reads TGTGCCAGCAGTAAGCTGTCTACGATGAACACTGAAGCTTTCTTT.

The rearrangement uses TRBV10-3 and TRBJ2-3, with D possibly being TRBD1 (6 bases). Germline loops: CDR1 ENHRY, CDR2 SYGVKD. Trimming left V 2 bases short and J 1 base short, with 10 bases between. This CDR3 has 15 amino acids. CDR3 sequence (DNA): TGTGCCATCAGTGAGGCAGGGGCGGGCACAGATACGCAGTATTTT. It codes for CAISEAGAGTDTQYF.

This chain uses TRBV15 with TRBJ1-4, with 7 bases fitting TRBD1. This CDR3 contains 16 residues. Trimming cost V 2 bases and J 5 bases; bases outside gene matches: 8. The germline CDR1 and CDR2 sequences are LNHNV and YYDKDF (reference sequence). CDR3 nucleotides: TGTGCCACCAGCAGAATTAAGGGGGCCCCGAATGAAAAACTGTTTTTT. As protein: CATSRIKGAPNEKLFF.

J is TRBJ1-3 and V is TRBV19; possible D gene TRBD1, 5 bases. The length of the CDR3 is 15 residues. Trimming removed 5 bases at V and 0 bases at J, with 11 bases between. CDR1 and CDR2 (germline): LNHDA, SQIVND (reference sequence). CDR3 sequence: CASSWDSSSGNTIYF. Here the CDR3 DNA reads TGTGCCAGTAGTTGGGACTCGAGCTCTGGAAACACCATATATTTT.

This clone was observed a handful of times. The CDR3 reads CASSPTSGRDGYTF. As DNA, the CDR3 is TGTGCCAGCAGCCCCACCTCCGGGCGGGATGGCTACACCTTC. The V and J genes are TRBV11-2 and TRBJ1-2; D ambiguous. The CDR3 is 14 residues long. V was shortened by 5 bases and J by 6 bases, with 16 bases between the two germline ends. Per the germline V gene, CDR1 is SGHAT and CDR2 is FQNNGV.

The gene calls are TRBV4-2 and TRBJ2-1, with 7 bases that match TRBD1. In germline, CDR1 is LGHNA, CDR2 YNFKEQ. The J segment lost 0 bases and the V segment lost 2 bases, leaving 4 bases of the junction unmatched. The CDR3 covers 16 residues. The CDR3 region has the DNA TGTGCCAGCAGCCAACCCGACAGGGCCTCCTACAATGAGCAGTTCTTC. It specifies CASSQPDRASYNEQFF.

The chain joins TRBV18 to TRBJ1-4; D may be TRBD1 (6 bases). Germline V gene lookup returns CDR1 KGHSH and CDR2 LQKENI. Trimming shortened V by 6 bases and J by 3 bases, and 14 bases separated the two germline ends. CDR3 length: 15 residues. CDR3 region: CASSPEQGSNEKLFF. The DNA for the CDR3 is TGTGCCAGCTCGCCCGAACAGGGCTCTAATGAAAAACTGTTTTTT.

The gene calls are TRBV7-9 and TRBJ1-6; 9 bases are a match to TRBD1. With V trimmed by 5 bases and J by 9 bases, 11 bases remained unmatched. The germline V gene has CDR1 SEHNR and CDR2 FQNEAQ (reference sequence). This CDR3 contains 16 residues. The CDR3 loop is CASSLLPGTGSSPLHF. The CDR3 DNA reads as TGTGCCAGCAGCCTTCTGCCCGGGACAGGGAGTTCACCCCTCCACTTT. The full variable domain, completed using reference TRBV7-9 and TRBJ1-6, is DTGVSQNPRHKITKRGQNVTFRCDPISEHNRLYWYRQTLGQGPEFLTYFQNEAQLEKSRLLSDRFSAERPKGSFSTLEIQRTEQGDSAMYLCASSLLPGTGSSPLHFGNGTRLTVT.

This clone was counted many times. The gene calls are TRBV9 and TRBJ1-2; D unresolved. The CDR3 is 12 residues long. V shed 4 bases and J shed 4 bases, with 8 bases lying between them. Germline CDR1 reads SGDLS; CDR2 reads YYNGEE. CDR3 coding DNA: TGTGCCAGCAGCCCGGTCCGCTATGGCTACACCTTC. It translates to CASSPVRYGYTF.